This paragraph covers one T cell receptor beta chain sequence. Its antigen is still unknown. The sample belongs to a study of long-term antiretroviral therapy in people with HIV. Overall study: The oldest samples precede the 2015 immediate-ART recommendation by about a decade.

It was version v3.0 of the immunoSEQ assay that was run at survey level. Libraries were prepared by immunoSEQ multiplex PCR; TCRdb keeps only in-frame clonotypes and omits some of them. The repertoire holds about 28,000 clones, with 85% to 90% as singletons. Study observations and caveats: Blood obtained between the mid-2000s and the late 2010s may reflect older ART regimens. Pre-ART clonal expansions dominated every time point's repertoire.

CDR1 SGHAT and CDR2 FQNNGV come from the germline V gene. This CDR3 has 16 amino acids. Losses at the gene ends were 5 bases for V and 0 bases for J; bases not matched to a gene: 10. The input for sequencing was unsorted PBMCs, taken 0.5 years after starting antiretroviral therapy. The V call is TRBV11-2, the J call TRBJ2-7, with 7 bases identical to TRBD2. This TCR derives from a woman in her late teens or twenties with HIV. CDR3 in DNA: TGTGCCAGCAGCCGCCGTAGCGGGCCTAGCTCCTACGAGCAGTACTTC. Translation: CASSRRSGPSSYEQYF.